This T cell receptor (beta chain) was retrieved from a study of blood T cell repertoires in COVID-19. Study details: Samples came from the United States, Italy and Spain, spanning acute and convalescent COVID-19. Sources were T cells, B-cell-depleted T cells, or PBMCs; the material itself was cDNA or gDNA.

V was cut by 3 bases and J by 2 bases, with 3 bases left in between. The length of the CDR3 is 11 residues. CDR1 and CDR2 (germline): SGHNT, YYREEE (reference sequence). Methods used by the authors: Amplified reference gene primers provided the basis for estimating nucleated cell counts. TCRdb's copy holds only in-frame clones and misses some; the assay was immunoSEQ multiplex PCR. V and J calls plus clone size are reproduced from that table; the DNA served to infer D and trimming. Of roughly 39,000 clones in the sample, roughly nine tenths were seen once. This sequence was found in a woman of 80 years or more with active COVID-19. Source material: peripheral blood. V gene TRBV5-4 combines with J gene TRBJ2-7; D remains unclear. CDR3 DNA sequence: TGTGCCAGCAGCTCAACCTACGAGCAGTACTTC. Encoded protein: CASSSTYEQYF.